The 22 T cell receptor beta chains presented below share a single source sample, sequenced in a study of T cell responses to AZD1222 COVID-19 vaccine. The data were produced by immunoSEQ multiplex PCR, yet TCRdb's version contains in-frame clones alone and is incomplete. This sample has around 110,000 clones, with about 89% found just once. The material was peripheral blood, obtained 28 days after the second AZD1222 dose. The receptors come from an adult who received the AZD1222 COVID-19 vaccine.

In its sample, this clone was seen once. CDR3 amino acids: CASSGDRVLTGELFF. The DNA of the CDR3 is TGCGCCAGCAGTGGGGACAGGGTCCTAACCGGGGAGCTGTTTTTT. V is TRBV10-1 and J is TRBJ2-2, with 9 bases lining up with TRBD1. The CDR3 spans 15 residues. CDR1 and CDR2 (germline): WNHNN, SYGVQD (reference sequence). V gave up 4 bases and J gave up 5 bases; unmatched junction bases: 5.

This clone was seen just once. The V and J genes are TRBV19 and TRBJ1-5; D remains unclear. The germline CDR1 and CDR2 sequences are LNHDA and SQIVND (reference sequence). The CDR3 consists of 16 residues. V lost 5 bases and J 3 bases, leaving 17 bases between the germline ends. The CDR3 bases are TGTGCCAGTAGTCCGCATAGGCGGCAGTTCAATCAGCCCCAGCATTTT. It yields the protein CASSPHRRQFNQPQHF.

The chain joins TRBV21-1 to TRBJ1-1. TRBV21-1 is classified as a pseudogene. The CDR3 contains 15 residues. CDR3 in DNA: TGTGCCAGCAGCACCCAGGAGGGGCCGAACACTGAAGCTTTCTTT. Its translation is CASSTQEGPNTEAFF.

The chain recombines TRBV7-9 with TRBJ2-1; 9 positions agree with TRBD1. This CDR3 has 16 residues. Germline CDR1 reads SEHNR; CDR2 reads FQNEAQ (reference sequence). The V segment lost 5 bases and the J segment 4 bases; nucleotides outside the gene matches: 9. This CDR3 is CASSQPTGGNYNEQFF. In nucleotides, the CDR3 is TGTGCCAGCAGCCAACCGACAGGGGGAAATTACAATGAGCAGTTCTTC. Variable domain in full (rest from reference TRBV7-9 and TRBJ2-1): DTGVSQNPRHKITKRGQNVTFRCDPISEHNRLYWYRQTLGQGPEFLTYFQNEAQLEKSRLLSDRFSAERPKGSFSTLEIQRTEQGDSAMYLCASSQPTGGNYNEQFFGPGTRLTVL.

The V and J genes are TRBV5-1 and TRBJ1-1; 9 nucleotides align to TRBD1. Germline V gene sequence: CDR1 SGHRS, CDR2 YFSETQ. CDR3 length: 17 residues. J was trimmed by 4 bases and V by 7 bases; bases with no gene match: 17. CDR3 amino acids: CASHALQNRGRTTEAFF. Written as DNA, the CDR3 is TGCGCCAGCCATGCGCTCCAAAACAGGGGGCGCACCACTGAAGCTTTCTTT.

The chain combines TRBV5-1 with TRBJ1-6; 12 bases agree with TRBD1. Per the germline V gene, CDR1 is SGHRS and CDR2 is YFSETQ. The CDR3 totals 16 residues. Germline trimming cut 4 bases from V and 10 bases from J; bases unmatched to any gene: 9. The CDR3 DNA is TGCGCCAGCAGCCCTACCACCGGGACAGGGGGCTCACCCCTCCACTTT. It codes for CASSPTTGTGGSPLHF.

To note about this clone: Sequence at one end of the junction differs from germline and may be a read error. CDR3 loop: CASSLKDRTYNGQFF. CDR3 nucleotides: TGTGCCAGCAGCTTGAAAGACAGAACCTACAATGGGCAGTTCTTC. The J gene is TRBJ2-1, the V gene TRBV5-4; weak D call: TRBD1 (5 bases). The length of the CDR3 is 15 residues. Germline V gives CDR1 SGHNT, CDR2 YYREEE (reference sequence).

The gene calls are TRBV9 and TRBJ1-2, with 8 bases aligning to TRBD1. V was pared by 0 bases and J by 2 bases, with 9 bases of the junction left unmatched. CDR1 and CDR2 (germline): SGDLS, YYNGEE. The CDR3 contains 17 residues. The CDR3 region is CASSVDGTGVPNYGYTF. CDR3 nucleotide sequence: TGTGCCAGCAGCGTAGATGGGACAGGAGTTCCAAACTATGGCTACACCTTC.

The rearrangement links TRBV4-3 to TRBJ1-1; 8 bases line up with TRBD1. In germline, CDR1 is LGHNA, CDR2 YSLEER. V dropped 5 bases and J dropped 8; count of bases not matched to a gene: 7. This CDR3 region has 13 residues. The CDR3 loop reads CASSSGQGLEAFF. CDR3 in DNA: TGCGCCAGCAGCTCCGGACAGGGACTAGAAGCTTTCTTT.

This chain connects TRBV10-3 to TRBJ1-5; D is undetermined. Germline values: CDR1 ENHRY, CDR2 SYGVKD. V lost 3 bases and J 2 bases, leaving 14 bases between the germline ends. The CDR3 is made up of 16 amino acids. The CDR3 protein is CAISERFGEGNQPQHF. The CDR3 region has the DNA TGTGCCATCAGTGAAAGGTTCGGGGAAGGCAATCAGCCCCAGCATTTT.

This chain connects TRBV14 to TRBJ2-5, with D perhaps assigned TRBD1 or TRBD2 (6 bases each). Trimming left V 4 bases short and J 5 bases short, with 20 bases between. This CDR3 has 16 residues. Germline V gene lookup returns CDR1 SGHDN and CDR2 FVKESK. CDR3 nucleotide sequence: TGTGCCAGCAGCCGGTTTCTAGGGGGGTCTAAGGAGACCCAGTACTTC. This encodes CASSRFLGGSKETQYF.

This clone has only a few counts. The CDR3 sequence is CASSDSPGSTDTQYF. The CDR3, as DNA: TGTGCCAGCAGTGACTCGCCGGGGAGCACAGATACGCAGTATTTT. The rearrangement joins TRBV6-4 to TRBJ2-3, with D possibly TRBD2 on 5 matching bases. This CDR3 comprises 15 residues. The V and J ends lost 0 bases and 0 bases respectively, with 7 bases between them. Germline V gene sequence: CDR1 MRHNA, CDR2 SNTAGT.

CDR3 sequence (DNA): TGTGCCAGCAGTTTTCCGGGACAGGGGGCTGGGACTGAAGCTTTCTTT. Translated: CASSFPGQGAGTEAFF. The V call is TRBV7-6, the J call TRBJ1-1; 12 bases map to TRBD1. The CDR3 spans 16 residues. Germline assignment: CDR1 SGHVS and CDR2 FNYEAQ. J was trimmed by 5 bases and V by 6 bases; bases with no gene match: 10.

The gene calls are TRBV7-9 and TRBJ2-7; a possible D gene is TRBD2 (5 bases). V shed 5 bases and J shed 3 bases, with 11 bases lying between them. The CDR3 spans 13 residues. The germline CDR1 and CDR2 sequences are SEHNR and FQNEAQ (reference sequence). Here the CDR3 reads CASSPAGDYEQYF. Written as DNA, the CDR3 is TGTGCCAGCAGCCCGGCCGGGGACTACGAGCAGTACTTC.

Here the CDR3 DNA reads TGTGCCAGCAGTTACTCGCCCAGCGGAGCCACAGATACGCAGTATTTT. Protein sequence: CASSYSPSGATDTQYF. J is TRBJ2-3 and V is TRBV6-5; a possible D gene is TRBD2 (5 bases). Germline-derived CDR1 and CDR2 are MNHEY and SVGAGI. Deletions cut 0 bases from V and 2 bases from J, with 12 bases between. CDR3 size: 16 residues.

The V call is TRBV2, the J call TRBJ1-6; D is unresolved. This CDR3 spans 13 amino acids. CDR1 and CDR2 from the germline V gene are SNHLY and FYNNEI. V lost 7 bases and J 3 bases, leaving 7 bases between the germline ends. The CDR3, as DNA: TGTGCCAGCAACCGGGACTATAATTCACCCCTCCACTTT. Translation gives CASNRDYNSPLHF.

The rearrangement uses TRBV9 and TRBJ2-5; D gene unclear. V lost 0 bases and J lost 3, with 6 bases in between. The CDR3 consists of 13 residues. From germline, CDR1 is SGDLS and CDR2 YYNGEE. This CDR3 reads CASSVGAKETQYF. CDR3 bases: TGTGCCAGCAGCGTAGGGGCAAAAGAGACCCAGTACTTC.

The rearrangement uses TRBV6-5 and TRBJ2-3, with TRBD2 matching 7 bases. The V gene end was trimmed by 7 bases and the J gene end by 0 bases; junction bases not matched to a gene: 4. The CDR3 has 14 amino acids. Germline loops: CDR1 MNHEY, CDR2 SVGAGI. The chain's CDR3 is CASMRGISTDTQYF. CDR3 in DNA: TGTGCCAGCATGCGGGGGATAAGCACAGATACGCAGTATTTT.

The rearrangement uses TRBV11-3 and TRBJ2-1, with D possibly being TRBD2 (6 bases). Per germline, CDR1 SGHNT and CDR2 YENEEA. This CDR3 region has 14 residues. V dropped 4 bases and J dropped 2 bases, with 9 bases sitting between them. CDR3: CASSWGVAYNEQFF. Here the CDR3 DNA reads TGTGCCAGCAGCTGGGGGGTAGCCTACAATGAGCAGTTCTTC.

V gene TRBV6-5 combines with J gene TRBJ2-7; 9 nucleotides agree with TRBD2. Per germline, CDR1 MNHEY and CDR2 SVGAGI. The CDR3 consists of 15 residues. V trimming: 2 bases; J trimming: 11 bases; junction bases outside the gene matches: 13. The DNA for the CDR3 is TGTGCCAGCAGTTACGGCGGGGGAGGTAGCGGGAGCAAGTACTTC. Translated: CASSYGGGGSGSKYF.

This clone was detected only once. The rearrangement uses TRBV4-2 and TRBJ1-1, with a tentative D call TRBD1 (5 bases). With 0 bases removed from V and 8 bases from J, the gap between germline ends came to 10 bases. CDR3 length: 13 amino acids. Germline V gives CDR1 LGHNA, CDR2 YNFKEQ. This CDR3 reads CASSQDLGQEAFF. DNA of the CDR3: TGTGCCAGCAGCCAAGATCTGGGGCAGGAAGCTTTCTTT.

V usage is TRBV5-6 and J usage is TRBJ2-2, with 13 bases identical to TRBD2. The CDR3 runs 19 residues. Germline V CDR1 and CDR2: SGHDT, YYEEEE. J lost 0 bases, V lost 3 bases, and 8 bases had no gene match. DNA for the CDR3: TGTGCCAGCAGCTCCCGACTAGCGGGAGGTTTCGCGAACACCGGGGAGCTGTTTTTT. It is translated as CASSSRLAGGFANTGELFF.